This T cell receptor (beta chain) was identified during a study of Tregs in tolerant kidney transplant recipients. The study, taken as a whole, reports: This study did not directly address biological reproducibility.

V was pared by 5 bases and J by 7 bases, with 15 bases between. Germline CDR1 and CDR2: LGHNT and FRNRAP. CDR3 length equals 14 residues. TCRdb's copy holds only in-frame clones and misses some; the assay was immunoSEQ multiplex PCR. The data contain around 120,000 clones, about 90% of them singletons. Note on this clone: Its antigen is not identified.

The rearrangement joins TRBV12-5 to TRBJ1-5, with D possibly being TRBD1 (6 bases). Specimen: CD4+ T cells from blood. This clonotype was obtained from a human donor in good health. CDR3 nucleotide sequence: TGTGCTAGTGGTGCCAGTTGGGGGCGACAGCCCCAGCATTTT. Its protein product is CASGASWGRQPQHF.